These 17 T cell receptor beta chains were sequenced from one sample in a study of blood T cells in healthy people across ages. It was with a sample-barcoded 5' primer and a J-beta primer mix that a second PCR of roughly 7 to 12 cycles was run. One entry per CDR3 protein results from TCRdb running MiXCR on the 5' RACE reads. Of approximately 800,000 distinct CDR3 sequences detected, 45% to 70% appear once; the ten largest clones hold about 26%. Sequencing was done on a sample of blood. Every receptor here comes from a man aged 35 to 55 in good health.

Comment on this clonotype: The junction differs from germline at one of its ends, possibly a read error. CDR3 residues: CASSQSAGELFF. CDR3 sequence (DNA): TGTGCCAGCAGCCAATCCGCCGGGGAGCTGTTCTTC. The chain combines TRBV4-2 with TRBJ2-1; D is possibly TRBD2 (5 bases). Germline V gives CDR1 LGHNA, CDR2 YNFKEQ. The CDR3 length is 12 residues.

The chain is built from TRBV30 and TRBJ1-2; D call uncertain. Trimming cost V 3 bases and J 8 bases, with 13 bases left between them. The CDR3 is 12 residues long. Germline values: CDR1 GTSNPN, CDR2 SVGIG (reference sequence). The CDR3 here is CAWSPGRAGYTF. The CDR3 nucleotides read TGTGCCTGGAGCCCCGGGAGGGCCGGCTACACCTTC.

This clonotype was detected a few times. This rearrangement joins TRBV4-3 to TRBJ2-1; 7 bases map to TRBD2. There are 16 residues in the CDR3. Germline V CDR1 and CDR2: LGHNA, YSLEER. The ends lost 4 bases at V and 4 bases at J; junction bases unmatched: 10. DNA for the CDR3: TGCGCCAGCAGCCGATTATCGGCTAGCGGATACAATGAGCAGTTCTTC. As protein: CASSRLSASGYNEQFF.

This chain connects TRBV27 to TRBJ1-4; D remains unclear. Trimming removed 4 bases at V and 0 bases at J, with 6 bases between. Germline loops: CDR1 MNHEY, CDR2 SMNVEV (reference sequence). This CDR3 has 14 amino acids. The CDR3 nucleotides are TGTGCCAGCAGTTCCTTTGCAACTAATGAAAAACTGTTTTTT. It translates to CASSSFATNEKLFF. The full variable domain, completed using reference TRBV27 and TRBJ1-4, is EAQVTQNPRYLITVTGKKLTVTCSQNMNHEYMSWYRQDPGLGLRQIYYSMNVEVTDKGDVPEGYKVSRKEKRNFPLILESPSPNQTSLYFCASSSFATNEKLFFGSGTQLSVL.

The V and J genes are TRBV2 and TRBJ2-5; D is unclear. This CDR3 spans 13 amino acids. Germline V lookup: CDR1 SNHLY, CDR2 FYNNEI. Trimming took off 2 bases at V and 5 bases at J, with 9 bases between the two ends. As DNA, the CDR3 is TGTGCCAGCAGTGAACCTCGGGTGGAGACCCAGTACTTC. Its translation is CASSEPRVETQYF.

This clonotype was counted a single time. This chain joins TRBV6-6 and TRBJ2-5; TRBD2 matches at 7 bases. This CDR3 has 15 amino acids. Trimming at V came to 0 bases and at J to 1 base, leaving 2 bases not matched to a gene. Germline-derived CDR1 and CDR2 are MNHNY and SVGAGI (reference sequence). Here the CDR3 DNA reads TGTGCCAGCAGTTACTCGGGAGGGCGCCAAGAGACCCAGTACTTC. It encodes CASSYSGGRQETQYF.

CDR3 DNA: TGTGCCAGCAGCTTAGTCGCCTCCCAGGCCCACGAGCAGTACTTC. Encoded protein: CASSLVASQAHEQYF. The chain joins TRBV7-9 to TRBJ2-7; D uncertain. Germline-derived CDR1 and CDR2 are SEHNR and FQNEAQ (reference sequence). CDR3 length: 15 residues. V was pared by 1 base and J by 5 bases, with 15 bases between.

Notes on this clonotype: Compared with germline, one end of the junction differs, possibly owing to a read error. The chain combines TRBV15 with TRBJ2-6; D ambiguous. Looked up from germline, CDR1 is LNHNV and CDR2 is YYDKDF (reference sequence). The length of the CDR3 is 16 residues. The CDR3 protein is CATSRAVGTGANVLTF. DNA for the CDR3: TGTGCTACCAGCAGAGCCGTTGGGACTGGGGCCAACGTCCTGACTTTC.

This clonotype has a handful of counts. In DNA, the CDR3 is TGTGCCAGCAGGGGAGGAGGATTCAACTATGGCTACACCTTC. It encodes CASRGGGFNYGYTF. The J gene is TRBJ1-2, the V gene TRBV12-3 or TRBV12-4; D not resolved. Trimming shortened V by 6 bases and J by 2 bases, and 13 bases separated the two germline ends. This CDR3 spans 14 amino acids.

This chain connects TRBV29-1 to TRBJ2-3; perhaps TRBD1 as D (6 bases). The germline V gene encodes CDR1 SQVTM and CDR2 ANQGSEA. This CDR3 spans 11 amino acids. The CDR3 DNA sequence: TGCATCCAGGGGATAGGGAATACGCAGTATTTT. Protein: CIQGIGNTQYF.

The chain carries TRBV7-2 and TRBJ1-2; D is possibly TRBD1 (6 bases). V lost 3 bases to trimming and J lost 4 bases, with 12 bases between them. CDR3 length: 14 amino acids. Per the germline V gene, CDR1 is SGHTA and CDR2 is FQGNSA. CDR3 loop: CASSFSRDTYGYTF. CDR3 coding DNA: TGTGCCAGCAGCTTTAGTCGGGACACCTATGGCTACACCTTC.

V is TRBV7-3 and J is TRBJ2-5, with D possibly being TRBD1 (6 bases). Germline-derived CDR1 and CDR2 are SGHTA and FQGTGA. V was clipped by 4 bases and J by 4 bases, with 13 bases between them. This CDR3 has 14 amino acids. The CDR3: CASSSQGGPETQYF. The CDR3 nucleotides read TGTGCCAGCAGCTCACAAGGGGGTCCAGAGACCCAGTACTTC.

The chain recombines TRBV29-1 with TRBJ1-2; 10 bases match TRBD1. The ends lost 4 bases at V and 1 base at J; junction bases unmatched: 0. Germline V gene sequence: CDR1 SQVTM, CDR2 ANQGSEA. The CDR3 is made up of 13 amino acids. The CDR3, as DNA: TGCAGCGTTGGGACAGGGGGTAACTATGGCTACACCTTC. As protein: CSVGTGGNYGYTF.

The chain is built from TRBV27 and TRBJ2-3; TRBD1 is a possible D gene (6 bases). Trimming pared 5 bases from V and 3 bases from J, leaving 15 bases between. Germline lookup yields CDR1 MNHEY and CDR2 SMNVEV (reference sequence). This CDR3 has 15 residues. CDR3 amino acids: CASSRNRQGTDTQYF. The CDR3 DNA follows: TGTGCCAGCAGTCGCAACAGGCAGGGGACAGATACGCAGTATTTT.

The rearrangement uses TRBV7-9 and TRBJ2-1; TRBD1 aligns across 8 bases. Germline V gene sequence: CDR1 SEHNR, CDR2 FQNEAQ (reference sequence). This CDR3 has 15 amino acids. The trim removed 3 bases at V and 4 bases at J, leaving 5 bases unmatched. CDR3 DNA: TGTGCCAGCAGCTTTAGACAGGGGCAGTACAATGAGCAGTTCTTC. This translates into CASSFRQGQYNEQFF.

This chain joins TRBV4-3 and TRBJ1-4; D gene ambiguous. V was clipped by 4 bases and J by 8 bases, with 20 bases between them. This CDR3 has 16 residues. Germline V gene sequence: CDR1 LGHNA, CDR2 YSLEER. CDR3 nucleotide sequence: TGCGCCAGCAGCCGGACCCCGAAGGCTAATCGCGAAAAACTGTTTTTT. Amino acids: CASSRTPKANREKLFF.

In nucleotides, the CDR3 is TGTGCCAGCAGTTACCGACTAGCGGGAGTATTAAGGGACAATGAGCAGTTCTTC. Its translation is CASSYRLAGVLRDNEQFF. The chain carries TRBV6-2 or TRBV6-3 and TRBJ2-1; 12 nucleotides match TRBD2. This CDR3 is built from 18 residues. Trimming cost V 2 bases and J 5 bases; bases outside gene matches: 10. CDR1 is MNHEY, CDR2 SVGEGT, per germline.